This entry lists 5 T cell receptor beta chains sequenced from one sample in a study of CD8 T cells in ankylosing spondylitis. Using its own MiXCR run on the 5' RACE reads, TCRdb lists one record per CDR3 protein. The sample carries hundreds of thousands of distinct CDR3 sequences, 20% recorded once. The sequenced sample was blood, either unsorted or a sorted T cell fraction (not recorded which). Source of these receptors: a male donor with ankylosing spondylitis or in good health (not recorded which).

This clonotype was counted only a few times. This rearrangement joins TRBV29-1 to TRBJ1-5; a possible D gene is TRBD1 (5 bases). CDR1 and CDR2 (germline): SQVTM, ANQGSEA. CDR3 length: 13 amino acids. V was trimmed by 3 bases and J by 2 bases, leaving 8 bases between them. The chain's CDR3 is CSVDGGGNQPQHF. The CDR3 nucleotides read TGCAGCGTTGACGGGGGTGGCAATCAGCCCCAGCATTTT.

Notes on this clonotype: A single base separates this from a much larger clone, so it may be a read error. This chain links TRBV12-3 or TRBV12-4 with TRBJ2-3, with D hard to call. The length of the CDR3 is 11 residues. The CDR3 DNA reads as TGTGCCAGCGGGGTTGGGGATACGGAGTATTTT. Its protein product is CASGVGDTEYF.

The chain combines TRBV20-1 with TRBJ1-5, with 9 bases matching TRBD1. V dropped 6 bases and J dropped 6; count of bases not matched to a gene: 9. CDR3 size: 14 residues. The germline V gene has CDR1 DFQATT and CDR2 SNEGSKA (reference sequence). This CDR3 reads CSAVPTGGGQPQHF. CDR3 sequence (DNA): TGCAGTGCAGTTCCTACAGGGGGCGGTCAGCCCCAGCATTTT.

The V gene is TRBV15, the J gene TRBJ2-7; no definite D call. The CDR3 is 17 amino acids. Between the trimmed V and J ends, which lost 0 bases and 5 bases, there was a span of 20 bases. Per germline, CDR1 LNHNV and CDR2 YYDKDF (reference sequence). Here the CDR3 DNA reads TGTGCCACCAGCAGAGAAATAGTTTTGGGCATCGGTAACGAGCAGTACGTC. This gives the protein CATSREIVLGIGNEQYV.

At least ten counts were recorded for this clonotype. V is TRBV20-1 and J is TRBJ1-1; D uncertain. V lost 3 bases and J 1 base, leaving 12 bases between the germline ends. The CDR3 covers 14 residues. CDR1 is DFQATT and CDR2 is SNEGSKA in the germline V gene (reference sequence). CDR3 sequence reads: CSASSRQANTEAFF. CDR3 coding DNA: TGCAGTGCTAGTAGTCGGCAGGCGAACACTGAAGCTTTCTTT.